This paragraph reports one TCR beta chain. This specimen belongs to a study of blood T cell repertoires in COVID-19. Study in general: Whether acute or convalescent, the COVID-19 samples came from the United States, Italy and Spain. T cells, B-cell-depleted T cells, or PBMCs supplied cDNA or gDNA.

Assay: immunoSEQ multiplex PCR; the TCRdb copy retains only in-frame clones and omits some. The sample has hundreds of thousands of clones, around nine tenths seen once; the top ten hold around a tenth. The CDR3 is made up of 14 amino acids. The study drew participants aged about 18 to 95 years from around 24 US areas. V and J are TRBV21-1 and TRBJ2-1; whether TRBD1, the table's D call, matches the DNA was not checked. TRBV21-1 is termed a pseudogene. The sequence derives from a woman aged 40 to 49 who had recovered from COVID-19. Sequences were obtained from PBMCs or T cells enriched from blood (not recorded which). The CDR3 sequence is CASSKDDSYNEQFF. CDR3 nucleotides: TGTGCCAGCAGCAAAGATGACAGCTACAATGAGCAGTTCTTC.